Listed below are T cell receptor gamma chains from one sample, sequenced in a study of Vδ1+ human thymocytes. TCRdb fed the multiplex PCR reads into CATT to redo clone calling. Among over 25,000 gamma-chain clones listed, over 15% were seen once. What was sequenced was Vdelta1+ gamma-delta thymocytes from the thymus. Receptors were obtained from a boy in the first two years of life who had congenital heart surgery. Both conserved end residues are trimmed from each CDR3. The order of the fields is V gene, CDR3 protein.

>TRGV2
ATWDPTGWFKI
>TRGV3
ATWDSPWYKKL
>TRGV4
ATWGWEYYKKL
>TRGV9
ALWEVMDEKL
>TRGV9
ALWEVLRGYYKKL
>TRGV9
ALWDALGYYKKL
>TRGV9
ALWEVVALL
>TRGV5
ATWDSVGYKKL
>TRGV2
ATWDGTSPLKKL
>TRGV5
ATWDSYYKKL
>TRGV4
ATWDGRGYKKL
>TRGV9
ALCHYYKKL
>TRGV3
ATWDRPLGYKKL